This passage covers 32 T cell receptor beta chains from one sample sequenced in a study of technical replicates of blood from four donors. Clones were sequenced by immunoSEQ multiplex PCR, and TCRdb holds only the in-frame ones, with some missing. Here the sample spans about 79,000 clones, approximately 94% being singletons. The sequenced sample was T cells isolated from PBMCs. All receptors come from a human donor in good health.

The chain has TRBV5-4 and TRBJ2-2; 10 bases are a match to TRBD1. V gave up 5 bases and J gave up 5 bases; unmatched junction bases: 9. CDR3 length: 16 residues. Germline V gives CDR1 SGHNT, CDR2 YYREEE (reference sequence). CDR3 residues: CASSNSGTGVTGELFF. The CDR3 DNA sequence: TGTGCCAGCAGTAACTCCGGGACAGGGGTGACCGGGGAGCTGTTTTTT.

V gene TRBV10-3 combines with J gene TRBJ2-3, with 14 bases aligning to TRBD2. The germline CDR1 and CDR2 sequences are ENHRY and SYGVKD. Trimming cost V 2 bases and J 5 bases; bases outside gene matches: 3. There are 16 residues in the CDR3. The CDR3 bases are TGTGCCATCAGTGAGGGGACTAGCGGGAGAGGAGATACGCAGTATTTT. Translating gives CAISEGTSGRGDTQYF.

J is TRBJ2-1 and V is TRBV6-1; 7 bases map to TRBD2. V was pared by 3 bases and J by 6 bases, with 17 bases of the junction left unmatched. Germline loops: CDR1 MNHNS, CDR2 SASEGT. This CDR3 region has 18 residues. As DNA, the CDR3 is TGTGCCAGCAGTGATAGGGCTCGGCGGGGGTGGTATGGCAATGAGCAGTTCTTC. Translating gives CASSDRARRGWYGNEQFF.

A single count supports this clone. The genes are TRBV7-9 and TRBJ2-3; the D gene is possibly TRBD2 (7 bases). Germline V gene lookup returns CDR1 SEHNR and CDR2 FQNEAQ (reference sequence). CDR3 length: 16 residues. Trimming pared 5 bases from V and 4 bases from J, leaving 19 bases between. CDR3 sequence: CASSPPEGGQSDTQYF. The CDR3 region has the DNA TGTGCCAGCAGCCCACCTGAGGGGGGGCAGTCAGATACGCAGTATTTT.

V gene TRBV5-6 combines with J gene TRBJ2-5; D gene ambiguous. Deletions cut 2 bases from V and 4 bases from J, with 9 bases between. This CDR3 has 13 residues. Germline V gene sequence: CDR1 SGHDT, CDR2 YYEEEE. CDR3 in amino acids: CASSFLISETQYF. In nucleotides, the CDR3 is TGTGCCAGCAGCTTCTTAATCTCAGAGACCCAGTACTTC.

CDR3 coding DNA: TGTGCCAGCAGTGAAATCGCTACAGGATCCTACAATGAGCAGTTCTTC. Protein product: CASSEIATGSYNEQFF. The chain carries TRBV6-1 and TRBJ2-1, with D perhaps TRBD1 (5 bases). The V gene lost 2 bases and the J gene lost 1 base, with 12 bases spanning the gap. The CDR3 sequence is 16 residues long. CDR1 MNHNS and CDR2 SASEGT come from the germline V gene.

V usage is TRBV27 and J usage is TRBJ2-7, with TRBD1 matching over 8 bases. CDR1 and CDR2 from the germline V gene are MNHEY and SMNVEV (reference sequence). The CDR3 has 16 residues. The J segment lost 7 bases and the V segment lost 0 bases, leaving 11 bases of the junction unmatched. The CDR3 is CASSLSGQGFSGEQYF. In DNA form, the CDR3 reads TGTGCCAGCAGTTTATCCGGACAGGGATTTTCAGGGGAGCAGTACTTC.

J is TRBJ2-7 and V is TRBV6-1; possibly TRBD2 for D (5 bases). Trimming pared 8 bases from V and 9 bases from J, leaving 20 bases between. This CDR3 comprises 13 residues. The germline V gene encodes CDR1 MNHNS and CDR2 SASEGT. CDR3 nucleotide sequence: TGTGCCAGCTGGCTCGTTGGACTTACCGGGCAGTACTTC. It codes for CASWLVGLTGQYF.

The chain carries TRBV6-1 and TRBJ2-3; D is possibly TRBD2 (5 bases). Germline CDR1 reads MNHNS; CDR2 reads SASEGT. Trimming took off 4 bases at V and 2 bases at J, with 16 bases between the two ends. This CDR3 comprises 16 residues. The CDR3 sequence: CASSVSLRVYTDTQYF. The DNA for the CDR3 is TGTGCCAGCAGTGTTTCCCTGCGGGTATACACAGATACGCAGTATTTT.

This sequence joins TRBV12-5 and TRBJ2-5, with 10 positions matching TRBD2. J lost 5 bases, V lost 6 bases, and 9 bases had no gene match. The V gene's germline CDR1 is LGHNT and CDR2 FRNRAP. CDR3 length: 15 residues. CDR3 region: CASGDRAGGIETQYF. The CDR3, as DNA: TGTGCTAGTGGAGATAGAGCGGGGGGGATCGAGACCCAGTACTTC. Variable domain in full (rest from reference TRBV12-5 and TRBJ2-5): DARVTQTPRHKVTEMGQEVTMRCQPILGHNTVFWYRQTMMQGLELLAYFRNRAPLDDSGMPKDRFSAEMPDATLATLKIQPSEPRDSAVYFCASGDRAGGIETQYFGPGTRLLVL.

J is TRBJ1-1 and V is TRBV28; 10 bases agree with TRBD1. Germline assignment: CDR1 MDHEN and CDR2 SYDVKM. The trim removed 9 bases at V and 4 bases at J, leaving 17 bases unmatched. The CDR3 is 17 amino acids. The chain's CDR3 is CASQTGGYRTYGTEAFF. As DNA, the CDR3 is TGTGCCAGTCAGACAGGGGGCTATCGGACTTATGGCACTGAAGCTTTCTTT.

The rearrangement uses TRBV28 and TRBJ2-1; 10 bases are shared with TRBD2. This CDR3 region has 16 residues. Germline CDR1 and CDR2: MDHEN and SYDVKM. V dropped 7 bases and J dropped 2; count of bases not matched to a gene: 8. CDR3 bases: TGTGCCAGCAACAAGGGGCTAGCGGGAGCCTACAATGAGCAGTTCTTC. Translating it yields CASNKGLAGAYNEQFF. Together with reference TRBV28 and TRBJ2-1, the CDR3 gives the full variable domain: DVKVTQSSRYLVKRTGEKVFLECVQDMDHENMFWYRQDPGLGLRLIYFSYDVKMKEKGDIPEGYSVSREKKERFSLILESASTNQTSMYLCASNKGLAGAYNEQFFGPGTRLTVL.

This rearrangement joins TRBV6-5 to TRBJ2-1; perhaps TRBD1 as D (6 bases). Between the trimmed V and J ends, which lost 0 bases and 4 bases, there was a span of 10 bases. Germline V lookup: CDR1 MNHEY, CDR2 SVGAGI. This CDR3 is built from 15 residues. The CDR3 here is CASSYSRGNYNEQFF. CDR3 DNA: TGTGCCAGCAGTTACTCAAGGGGGAATTACAATGAGCAGTTCTTC.

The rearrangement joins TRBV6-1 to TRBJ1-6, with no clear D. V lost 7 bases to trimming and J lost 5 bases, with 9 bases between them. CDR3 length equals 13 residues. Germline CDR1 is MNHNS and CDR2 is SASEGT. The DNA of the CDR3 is TGTGCCAGCAACTATTTGGATAATTCACCCCTCCACTTT. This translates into CASNYLDNSPLHF.

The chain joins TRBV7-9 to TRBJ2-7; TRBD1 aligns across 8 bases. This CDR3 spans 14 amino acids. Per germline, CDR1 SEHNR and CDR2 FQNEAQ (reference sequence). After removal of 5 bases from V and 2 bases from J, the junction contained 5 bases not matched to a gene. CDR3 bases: TGTGCCAGCAGCCTACGGACAGGGCCCTACGAGCAGTACTTC. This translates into CASSLRTGPYEQYF.

CDR3 nucleotides: TGTGCCAGTAGTATAGGCAGGAGGGAGACCCAGTACTTC. Amino acids: CASSIGRRETQYF. The chain joins TRBV19 to TRBJ2-5; weak D call: TRBD2 (5 bases). Deletions cut 1 base from V and 5 bases from J, with 8 bases between. The CDR3 consists of 13 residues. Germline V gives CDR1 LNHDA, CDR2 SQIVND (reference sequence).

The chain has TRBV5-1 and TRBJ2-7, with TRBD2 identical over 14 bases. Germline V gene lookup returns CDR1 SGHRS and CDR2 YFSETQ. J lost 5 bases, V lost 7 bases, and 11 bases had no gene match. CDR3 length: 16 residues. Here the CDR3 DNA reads TGCGCCAGCGGTAGGGGACTAGCGGGAGCAGGGAACGAGCAGTACTTC. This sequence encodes CASGRGLAGAGNEQYF.

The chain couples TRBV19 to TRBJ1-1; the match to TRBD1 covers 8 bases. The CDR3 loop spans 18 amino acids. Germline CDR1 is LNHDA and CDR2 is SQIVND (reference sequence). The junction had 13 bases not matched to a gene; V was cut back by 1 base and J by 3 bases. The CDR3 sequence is CASSIGVRQGRSDTEAFF. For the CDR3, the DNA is TGTGCCAGTAGTATAGGGGTGAGACAGGGGCGCTCGGACACTGAAGCTTTCTTT.

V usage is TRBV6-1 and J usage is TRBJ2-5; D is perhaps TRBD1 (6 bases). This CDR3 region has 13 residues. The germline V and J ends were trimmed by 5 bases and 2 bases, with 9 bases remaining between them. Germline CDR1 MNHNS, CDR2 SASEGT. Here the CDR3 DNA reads TGTGCCAGCAGTACCGACAGGCAAGAGACCCAGTACTTC. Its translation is CASSTDRQETQYF.

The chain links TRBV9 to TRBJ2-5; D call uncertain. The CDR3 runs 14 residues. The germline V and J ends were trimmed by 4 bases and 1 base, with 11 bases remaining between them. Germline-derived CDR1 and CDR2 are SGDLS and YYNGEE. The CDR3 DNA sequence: TGTGCCAGCAGCACCCCCGGCGGCCAAGAGACCCAGTACTTC. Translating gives CASSTPGGQETQYF.

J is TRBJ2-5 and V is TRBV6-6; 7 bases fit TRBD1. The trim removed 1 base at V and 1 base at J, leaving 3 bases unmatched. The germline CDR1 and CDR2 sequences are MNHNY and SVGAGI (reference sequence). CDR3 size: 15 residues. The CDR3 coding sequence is TGTGCCAGCAGTTACTTTAGGGACAGCCAAGAGACCCAGTACTTC. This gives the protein CASSYFRDSQETQYF.

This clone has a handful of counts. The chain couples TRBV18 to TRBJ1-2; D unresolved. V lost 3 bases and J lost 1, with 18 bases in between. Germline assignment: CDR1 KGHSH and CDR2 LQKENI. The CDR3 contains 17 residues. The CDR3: CASSPTLDLRGNYGYTF. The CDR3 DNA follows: TGTGCCAGCTCACCGACGCTGGACCTCCGGGGTAACTATGGCTACACCTTC.

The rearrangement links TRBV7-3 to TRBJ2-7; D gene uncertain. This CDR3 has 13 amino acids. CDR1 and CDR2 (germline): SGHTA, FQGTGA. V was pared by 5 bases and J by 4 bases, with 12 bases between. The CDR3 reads CASSQGAVYEQYF. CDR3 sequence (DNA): TGTGCCAGCAGCCAAGGTGCGGTATACGAGCAGTACTTC.

The chain's CDR3 is CASSYSSGSHSYEQYF. CDR3 bases: TGTGCCAGCAGTTACTCCAGCGGTTCACACTCCTACGAGCAGTACTTC. The V call is TRBV6-5, the J call TRBJ2-7; tentatively, D is TRBD2 (5 bases). Deletions cut 0 bases from V and 0 bases from J, with 12 bases between. Per the germline V gene, CDR1 is MNHEY and CDR2 is SVGAGI. This CDR3 is 16 amino acids long.

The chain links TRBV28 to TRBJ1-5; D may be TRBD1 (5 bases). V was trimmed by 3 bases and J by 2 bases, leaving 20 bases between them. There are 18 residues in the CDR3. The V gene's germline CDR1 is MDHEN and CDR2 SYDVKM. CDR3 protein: CASSLSSVALGRNQPQHF. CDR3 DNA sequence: TGTGCCAGCAGTTTGTCAAGCGTGGCTTTGGGGCGCAATCAGCCCCAGCATTTT.

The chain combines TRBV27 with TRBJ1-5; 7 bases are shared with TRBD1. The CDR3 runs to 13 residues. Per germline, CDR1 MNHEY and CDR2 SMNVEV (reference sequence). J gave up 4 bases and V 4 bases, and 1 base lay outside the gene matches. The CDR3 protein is CASSWDRNQPQHF. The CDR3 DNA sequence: TGTGCCAGCAGTTGGGACAGAAATCAGCCCCAGCATTTT.

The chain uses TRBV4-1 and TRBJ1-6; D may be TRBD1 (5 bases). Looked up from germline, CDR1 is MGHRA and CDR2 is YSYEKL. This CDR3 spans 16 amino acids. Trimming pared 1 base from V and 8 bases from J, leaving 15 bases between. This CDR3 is CASSQAPRGIDSPLHF. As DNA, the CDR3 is TGCGCCAGCAGCCAAGCCCCCCGGGGGATAGATTCACCCCTCCACTTT.

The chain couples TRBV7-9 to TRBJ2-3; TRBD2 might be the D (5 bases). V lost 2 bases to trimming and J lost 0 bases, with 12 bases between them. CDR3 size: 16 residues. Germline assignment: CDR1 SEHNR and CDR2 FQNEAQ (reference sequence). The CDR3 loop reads CASSLLLAQSTDTQYF. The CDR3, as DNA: TGTGCCAGCAGCTTACTGCTAGCACAAAGCACAGATACGCAGTATTTT. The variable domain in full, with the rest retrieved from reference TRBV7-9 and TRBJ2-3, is DTGVSQNPRHKITKRGQNVTFRCDPISEHNRLYWYRQTLGQGPEFLTYFQNEAQLEKSRLLSDRFSAERPKGSFSTLEIQRTEQGDSAMYLCASSLLLAQSTDTQYFGPGTRLTVL.

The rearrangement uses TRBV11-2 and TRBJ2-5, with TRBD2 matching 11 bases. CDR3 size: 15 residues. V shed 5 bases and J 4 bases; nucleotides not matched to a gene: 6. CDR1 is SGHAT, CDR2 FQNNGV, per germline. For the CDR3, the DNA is TGTGCCAGCAGCCGTATGACTAGCGGGGCAGAGACCCAGTACTTC. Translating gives CASSRMTSGAETQYF.

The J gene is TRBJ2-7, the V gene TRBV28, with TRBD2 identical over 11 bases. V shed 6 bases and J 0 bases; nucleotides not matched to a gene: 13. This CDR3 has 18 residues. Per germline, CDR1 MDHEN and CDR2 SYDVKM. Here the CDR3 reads CASSVILAGVESSYEQYF. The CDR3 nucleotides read TGTGCCAGCAGCGTCATACTAGCGGGAGTCGAAAGCTCCTACGAGCAGTACTTC.

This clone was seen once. For the CDR3, the DNA is TGTGCCAGCAGCGTAGGCGCAGGGCCCACCGGGGAGCTGTTTTTT. This codes for CASSVGAGPTGELFF. This chain joins TRBV9 and TRBJ2-2; the D gene is possibly TRBD1 (5 bases). The CDR3 has 15 residues. Trimming stripped 0 bases from V and 4 bases from J, with 10 bases between. Germline assignment: CDR1 SGDLS and CDR2 YYNGEE.

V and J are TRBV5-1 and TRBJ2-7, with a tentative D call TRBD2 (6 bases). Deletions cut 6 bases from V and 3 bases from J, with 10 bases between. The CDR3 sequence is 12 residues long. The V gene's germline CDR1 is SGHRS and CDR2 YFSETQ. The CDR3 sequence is CASMGGNYEQYF. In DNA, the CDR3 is TGCGCCAGCATGGGGGGAAACTACGAGCAGTACTTC.